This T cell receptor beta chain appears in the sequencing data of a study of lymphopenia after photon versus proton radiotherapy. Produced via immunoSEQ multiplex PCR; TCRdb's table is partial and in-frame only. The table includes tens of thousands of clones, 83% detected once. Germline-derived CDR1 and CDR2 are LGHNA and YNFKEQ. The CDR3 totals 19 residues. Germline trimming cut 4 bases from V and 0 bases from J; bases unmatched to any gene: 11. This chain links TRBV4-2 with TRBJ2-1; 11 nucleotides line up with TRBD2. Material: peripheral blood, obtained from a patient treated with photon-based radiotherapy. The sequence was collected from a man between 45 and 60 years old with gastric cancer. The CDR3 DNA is TGTGCCAGCAGCCGCATCTCCGGGACTAGCGGTAGCTCCTACAATGAGCAGTTCTTC. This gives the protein CASSRISGTSGSSYNEQFF.